Detailed here is one T cell receptor beta chain. The PCR was carried out with 60 Vbeta primers and 13 Jbeta primers. Profiled with immunoSEQ multiplex PCR; TCRdb holds only in-frame clones, not every one. In the table there are approximately 180,000 clones, about four fifths of which are singletons. Trimming cost V 0 bases and J 5 bases; bases outside gene matches: 7. The CDR3 has 17 residues. Germline loops: CDR1 SGHRS, CDR2 YFSETQ. This sample stems from a study of cytomegalovirus exposure and HLA in healthy donors. Sequencing was carried out using PBMCs. The gene calls are TRBV5-1 and TRBJ2-5; 13 positions agree with TRBD2. The TCR sequence derives from a man younger than 40 in good health and CMV-seropositive. The CDR3 DNA is TGCGCCAGCAGCTTGGCCTCCGGGACTAGCGGGATGGAGACCCAGTACTTC. Translating it yields CASSLASGTSGMETQYF.